This T cell receptor beta chain is drawn from a study of response to subunit inactivated influenza vaccine. Notes on the study in general: Each seasonal influenza vaccination recruits few new T cells, the authors suggested.

CDR1 is SGHRS, CDR2 YFSETQ, per germline. This CDR3 is built from 14 residues. The V end lost 6 bases, the J end lost 0 bases, and 12 bases lay between the germline ends. This clonotype was counted at least ten times. Its cognate antigen is unknown. TCRdb ran MiXCR on the RT-PCR reads and lists one entry per CDR3 protein. The sample contains 500,000 or so distinct CDR3 sequences, roughly 11% of which appear only once. Sequenced here: PBMCs from blood, sampled roughly 6 weeks after vaccination. The J gene is TRBJ1-1, the V gene TRBV5-1; possible D gene TRBD1, 6 bases. This clonotype originated in a man between 45 and 60 years old who received an inactivated influenza vaccine. The CDR3 DNA reads TGCGCCAGCACCCCCGGGGGCCTGAACACTGAAGCTTTCTTT. Amino acid sequence: CASTPGGLNTEAFF.